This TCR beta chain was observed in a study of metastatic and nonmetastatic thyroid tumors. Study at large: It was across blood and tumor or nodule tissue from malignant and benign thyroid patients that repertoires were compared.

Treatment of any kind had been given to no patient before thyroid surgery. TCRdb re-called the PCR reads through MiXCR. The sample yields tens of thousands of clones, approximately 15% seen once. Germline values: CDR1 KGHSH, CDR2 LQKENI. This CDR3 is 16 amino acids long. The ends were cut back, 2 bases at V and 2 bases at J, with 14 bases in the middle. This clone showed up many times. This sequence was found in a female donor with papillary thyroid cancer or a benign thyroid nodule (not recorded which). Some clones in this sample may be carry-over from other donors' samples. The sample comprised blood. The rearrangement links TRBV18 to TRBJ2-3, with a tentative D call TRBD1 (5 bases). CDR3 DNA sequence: TGTGCCAGCTCACCAAGACAGAACACTTTCACAGATACGCAGTATTTT. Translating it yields CASSPRQNTFTDTQYF.